This T cell receptor beta chain came from a study of response to subunit inactivated influenza vaccine. Whole-study results and caveats: With each seasonal influenza vaccination, the authors suggested, few new T cells are recruited.

TCRdb itself ran the RT-PCR reads through MiXCR, one entry per CDR3 protein. The sample records around 520,000 distinct CDR3 sequences, 25% being singletons. V trimming: 6 bases; J trimming: 4 bases; junction bases outside the gene matches: 6. Germline CDR1 is MNHNS and CDR2 is SASEGT. The CDR3 has 16 residues. This clonotype has more than one count but fewer than ten. Its matching antigen is unknown. The chain combines TRBV6-1 with TRBJ2-6; 10 bases map to TRBD1. This specimen was CD4+ T cells sorted from PBMCs, taken 5 days after vaccination. This clonotype was sampled from a man aged 50 to 60 who received an inactivated influenza vaccine. CDR3 region: CASRDRGYIGANVLTF. The CDR3 bases are TGTGCCAGCAGGGACAGGGGGTATATAGGGGCCAACGTCCTGACTTTC.